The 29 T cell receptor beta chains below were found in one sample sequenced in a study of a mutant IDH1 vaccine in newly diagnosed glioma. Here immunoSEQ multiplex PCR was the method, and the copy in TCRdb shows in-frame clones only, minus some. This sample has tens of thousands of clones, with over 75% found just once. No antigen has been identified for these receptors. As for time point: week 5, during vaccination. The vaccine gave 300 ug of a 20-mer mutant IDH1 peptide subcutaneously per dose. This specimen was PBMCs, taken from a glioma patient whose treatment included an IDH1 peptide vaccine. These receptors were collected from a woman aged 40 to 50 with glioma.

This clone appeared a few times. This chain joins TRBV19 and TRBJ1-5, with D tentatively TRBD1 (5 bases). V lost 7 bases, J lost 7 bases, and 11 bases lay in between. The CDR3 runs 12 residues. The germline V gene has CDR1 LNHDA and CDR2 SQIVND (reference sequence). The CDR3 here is CASTWGNQPQHF. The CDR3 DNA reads TGTGCCAGTACCTGGGGGAACCAGCCCCAGCATTTT. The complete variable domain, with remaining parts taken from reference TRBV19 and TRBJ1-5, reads DGGITQSPKYLFRKEGQNVTLSCEQNLNHDAMYWYRQDPGQGLRLIYYSQIVNDFQKGDIAEGYSVSREKKESFPLTVTSAQKNPTAFYLCASTWGNQPQHFGDGTRLSIL.

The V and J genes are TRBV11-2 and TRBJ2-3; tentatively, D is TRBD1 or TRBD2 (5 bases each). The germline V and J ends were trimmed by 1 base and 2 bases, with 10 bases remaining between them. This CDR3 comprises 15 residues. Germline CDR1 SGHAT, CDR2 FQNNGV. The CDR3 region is CASSLAGPHTDTQYF. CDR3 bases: TGTGCCAGCAGCTTAGCGGGGCCCCACACAGATACGCAGTATTTT.

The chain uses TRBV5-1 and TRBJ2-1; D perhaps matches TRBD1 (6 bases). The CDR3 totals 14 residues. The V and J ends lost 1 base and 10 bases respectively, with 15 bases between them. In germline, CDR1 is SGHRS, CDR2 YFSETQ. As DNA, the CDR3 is TGCGCCAGCAGCTTGTTTCCAGGGGCTGACGAGCAGTTCTTC. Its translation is CASSLFPGADEQFF.

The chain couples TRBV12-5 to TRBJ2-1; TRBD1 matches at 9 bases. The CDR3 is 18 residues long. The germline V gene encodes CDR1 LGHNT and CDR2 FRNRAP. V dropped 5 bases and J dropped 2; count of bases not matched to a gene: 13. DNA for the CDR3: TGTGCTAGTGGTCCGGGGACAGGGTGGGCCCAGCCCTACAATGAGCAGTTCTTC. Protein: CASGPGTGWAQPYNEQFF.

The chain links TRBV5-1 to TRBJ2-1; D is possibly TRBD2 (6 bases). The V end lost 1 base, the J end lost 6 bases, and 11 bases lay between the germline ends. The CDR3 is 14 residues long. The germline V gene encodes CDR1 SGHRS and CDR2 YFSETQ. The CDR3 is CASSLWGDANEQFF. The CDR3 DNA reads TGCGCCAGCAGCTTGTGGGGGGACGCCAATGAGCAGTTCTTC.

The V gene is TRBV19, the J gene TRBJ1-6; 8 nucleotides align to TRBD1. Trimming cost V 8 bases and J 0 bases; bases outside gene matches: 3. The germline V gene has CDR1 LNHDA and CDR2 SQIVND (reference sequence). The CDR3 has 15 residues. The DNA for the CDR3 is TGTGCCAGTCGGGACAGGAGCTCCTATAATTCACCCCTCCACTTT. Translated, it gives CASRDRSSYNSPLHF.

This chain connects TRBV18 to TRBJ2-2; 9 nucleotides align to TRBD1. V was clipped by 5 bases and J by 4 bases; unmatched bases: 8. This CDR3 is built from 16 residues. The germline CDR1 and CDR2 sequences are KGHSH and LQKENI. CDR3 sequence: CASSSSGTGSTGELFF. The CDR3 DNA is TGTGCCAGCTCATCGTCCGGGACAGGGAGCACCGGGGAGCTGTTTTTT.

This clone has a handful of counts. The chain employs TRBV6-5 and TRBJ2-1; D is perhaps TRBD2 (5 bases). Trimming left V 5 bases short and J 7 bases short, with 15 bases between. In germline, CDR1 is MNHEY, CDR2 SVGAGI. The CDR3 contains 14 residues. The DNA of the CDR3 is TGTGCCAGCAGTGGAGGTCAGTCCATTAATGAGCAGTTCTTC. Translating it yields CASSGGQSINEQFF.

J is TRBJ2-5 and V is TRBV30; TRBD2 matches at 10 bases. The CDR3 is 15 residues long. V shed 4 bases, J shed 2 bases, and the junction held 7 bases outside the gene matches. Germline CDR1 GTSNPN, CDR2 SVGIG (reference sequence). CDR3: CAWTLAGGPQETQYF. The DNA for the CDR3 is TGTGCCTGGACCTTAGCGGGGGGACCTCAAGAGACCCAGTACTTC.

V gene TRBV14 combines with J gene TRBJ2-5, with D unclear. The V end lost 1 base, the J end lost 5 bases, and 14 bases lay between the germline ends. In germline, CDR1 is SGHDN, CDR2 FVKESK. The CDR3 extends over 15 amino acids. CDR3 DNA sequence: TGTGCCAGCAGCCAAGGGACGTTCTTTGGGGAGACCCAGTACTTC. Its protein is CASSQGTFFGETQYF.

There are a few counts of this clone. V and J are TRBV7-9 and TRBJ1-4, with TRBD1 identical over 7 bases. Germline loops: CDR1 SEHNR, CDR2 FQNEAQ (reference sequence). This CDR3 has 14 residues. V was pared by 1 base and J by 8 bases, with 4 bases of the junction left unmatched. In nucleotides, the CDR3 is TGTGCCAGCAGCTTAGAAGGGGGCTGGGAAAAACTGTTTTTT. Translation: CASSLEGGWEKLFF.

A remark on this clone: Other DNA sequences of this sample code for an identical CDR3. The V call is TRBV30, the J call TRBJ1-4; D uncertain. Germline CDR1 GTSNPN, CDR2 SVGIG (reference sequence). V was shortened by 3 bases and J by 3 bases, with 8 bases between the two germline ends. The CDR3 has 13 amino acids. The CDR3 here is CAWRGSANEKLFF. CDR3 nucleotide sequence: TGTGCCTGGAGAGGGAGTGCTAATGAAAAACTGTTTTTT.

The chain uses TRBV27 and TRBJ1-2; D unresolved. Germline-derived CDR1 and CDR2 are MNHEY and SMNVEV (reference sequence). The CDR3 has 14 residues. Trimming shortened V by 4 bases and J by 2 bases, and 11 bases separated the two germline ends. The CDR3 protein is CASSWKGMNYGYTF. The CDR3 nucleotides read TGTGCCAGCAGTTGGAAAGGGATGAACTATGGCTACACCTTC.

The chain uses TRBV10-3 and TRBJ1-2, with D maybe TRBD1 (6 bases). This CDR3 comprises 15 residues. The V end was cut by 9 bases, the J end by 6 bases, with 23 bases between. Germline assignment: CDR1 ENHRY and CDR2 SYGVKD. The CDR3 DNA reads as TGTGCCATACCGACCGGGACACCGACCGCTGATGGCTACACCTTC. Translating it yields CAIPTGTPTADGYTF.

In DNA, the CDR3 is TGTGCCAGCAGCTCCAGGAGCTCCTACGAGCAGTACTTC. This gives the protein CASSSRSSYEQYF. The chain carries TRBV7-8 and TRBJ2-7; no reliable D call. The length of the CDR3 is 13 residues. V lost 4 bases and J lost 0, with 7 bases in between. The germline V gene has CDR1 SGHVS and CDR2 FQNEAQ.

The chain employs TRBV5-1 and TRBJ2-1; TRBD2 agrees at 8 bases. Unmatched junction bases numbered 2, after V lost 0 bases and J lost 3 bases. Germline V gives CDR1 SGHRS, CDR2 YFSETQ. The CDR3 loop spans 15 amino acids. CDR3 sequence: CASSLAGGGYNEQFF. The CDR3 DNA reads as TGCGCCAGCAGCTTGGCCGGGGGGGGCTACAATGAGCAGTTCTTC.

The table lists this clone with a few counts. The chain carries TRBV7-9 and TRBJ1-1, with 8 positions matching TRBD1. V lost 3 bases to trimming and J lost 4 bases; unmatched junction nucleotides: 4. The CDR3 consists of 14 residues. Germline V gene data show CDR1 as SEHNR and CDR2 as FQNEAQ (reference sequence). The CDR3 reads CASSFSGGRTEAFF. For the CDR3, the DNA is TGTGCCAGCAGCTTCTCAGGGGGCCGCACTGAAGCTTTCTTT.

CDR3 bases: TGTGCCAGCAGTTACGCGGTTGTGGACTATGGCTACACCTTC. Translated: CASSYAVVDYGYTF. The chain uses TRBV6-5 and TRBJ1-2, with D unresolved. The germline V gene has CDR1 MNHEY and CDR2 SVGAGI. The CDR3 is 14 residues long. Between the trimmed V and J ends, which lost 2 bases and 3 bases, there was a span of 10 bases.

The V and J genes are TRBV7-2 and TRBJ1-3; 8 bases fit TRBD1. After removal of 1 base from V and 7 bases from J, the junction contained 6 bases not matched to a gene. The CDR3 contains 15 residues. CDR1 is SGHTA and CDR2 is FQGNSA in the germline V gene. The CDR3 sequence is CASSLEVGQANTIYF. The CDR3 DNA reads TGTGCCAGCAGCTTAGAGGTGGGACAGGCCAACACCATATATTTT.

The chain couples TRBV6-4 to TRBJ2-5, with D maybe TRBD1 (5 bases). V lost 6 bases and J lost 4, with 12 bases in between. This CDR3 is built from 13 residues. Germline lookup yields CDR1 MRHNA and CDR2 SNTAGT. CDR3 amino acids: CASRGDSGETQYF. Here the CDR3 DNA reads TGTGCCAGCAGAGGGGATTCGGGAGAGACCCAGTACTTC.

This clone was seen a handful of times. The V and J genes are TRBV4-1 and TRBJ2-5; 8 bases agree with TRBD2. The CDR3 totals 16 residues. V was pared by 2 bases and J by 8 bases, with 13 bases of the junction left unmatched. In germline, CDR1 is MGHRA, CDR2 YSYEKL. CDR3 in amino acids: CASSQTSLADFGTQYF. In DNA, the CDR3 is TGCGCCAGCAGCCAAACTTCACTAGCGGACTTTGGAACCCAGTACTTC.

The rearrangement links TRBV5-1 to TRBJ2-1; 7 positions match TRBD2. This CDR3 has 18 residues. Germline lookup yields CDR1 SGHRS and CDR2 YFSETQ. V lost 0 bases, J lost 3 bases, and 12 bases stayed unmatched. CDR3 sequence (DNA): TGCGCCAGCAGCTTGGCCGCTTCTAGCGGAGGGGACTACAATGAGCAGTTCTTC. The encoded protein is CASSLAASSGGDYNEQFF.

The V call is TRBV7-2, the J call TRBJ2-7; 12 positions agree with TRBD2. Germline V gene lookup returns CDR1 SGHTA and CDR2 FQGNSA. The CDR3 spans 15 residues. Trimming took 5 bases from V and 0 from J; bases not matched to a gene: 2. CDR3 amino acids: CASSRTSGNSYEQYF. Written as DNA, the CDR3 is TGTGCCAGCAGCCGGACTAGCGGGAACTCCTACGAGCAGTACTTC.

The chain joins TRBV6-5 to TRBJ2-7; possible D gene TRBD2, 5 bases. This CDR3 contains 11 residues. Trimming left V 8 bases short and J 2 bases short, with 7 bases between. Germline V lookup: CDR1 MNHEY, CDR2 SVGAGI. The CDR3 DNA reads TGTGCCAGCGTCGGGACCTACGAGCAGTACTTC. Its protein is CASVGTYEQYF.

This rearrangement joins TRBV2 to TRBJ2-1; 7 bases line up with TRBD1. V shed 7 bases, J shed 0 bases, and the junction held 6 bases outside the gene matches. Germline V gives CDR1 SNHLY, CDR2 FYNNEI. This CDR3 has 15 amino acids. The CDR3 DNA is TGTGCCAGCATTAAGGGGGCTAGCTCCTACAATGAGCAGTTCTTC. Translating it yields CASIKGASSYNEQFF. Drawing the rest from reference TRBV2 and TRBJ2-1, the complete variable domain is EPEVTQTPSHQVTQMGQEVILRCVPISNHLYFYWYRQILGQKVEFLVSFYNNEISEKSEIFDDQFSVERPDGSNFTLKIRSTKLEDSAMYFCASIKGASSYNEQFFGPGTRLTVL.

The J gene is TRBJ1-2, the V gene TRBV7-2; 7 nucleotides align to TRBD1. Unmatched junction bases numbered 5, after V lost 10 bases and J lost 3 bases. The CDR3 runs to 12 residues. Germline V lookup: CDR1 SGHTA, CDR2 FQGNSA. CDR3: CAITGEDYGYTF. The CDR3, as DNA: TGTGCCATTACAGGGGAGGACTATGGCTACACCTTC.

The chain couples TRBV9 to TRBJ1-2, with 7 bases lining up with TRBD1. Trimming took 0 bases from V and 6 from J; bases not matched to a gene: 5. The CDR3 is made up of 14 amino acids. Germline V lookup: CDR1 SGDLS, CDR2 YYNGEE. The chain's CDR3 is CASSVADRRHGYTF. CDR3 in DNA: TGTGCCAGCAGCGTAGCGGACAGGCGTCATGGCTACACCTTC.

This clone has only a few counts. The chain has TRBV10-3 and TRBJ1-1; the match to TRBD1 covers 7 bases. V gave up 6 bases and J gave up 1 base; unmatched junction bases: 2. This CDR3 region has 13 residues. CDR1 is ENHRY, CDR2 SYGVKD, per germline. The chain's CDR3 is CAIRGTANTEAFF. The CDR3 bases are TGTGCCATCAGGGGGACAGCGAACACTGAAGCTTTCTTT.

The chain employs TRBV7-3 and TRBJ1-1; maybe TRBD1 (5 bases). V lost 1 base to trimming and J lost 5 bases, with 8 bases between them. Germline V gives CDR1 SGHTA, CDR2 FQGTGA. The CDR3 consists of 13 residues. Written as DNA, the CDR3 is TGTGCCAGCAGCTTAAGTGGGGGAACTGAAGCTTTCTTT. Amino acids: CASSLSGGTEAFF.